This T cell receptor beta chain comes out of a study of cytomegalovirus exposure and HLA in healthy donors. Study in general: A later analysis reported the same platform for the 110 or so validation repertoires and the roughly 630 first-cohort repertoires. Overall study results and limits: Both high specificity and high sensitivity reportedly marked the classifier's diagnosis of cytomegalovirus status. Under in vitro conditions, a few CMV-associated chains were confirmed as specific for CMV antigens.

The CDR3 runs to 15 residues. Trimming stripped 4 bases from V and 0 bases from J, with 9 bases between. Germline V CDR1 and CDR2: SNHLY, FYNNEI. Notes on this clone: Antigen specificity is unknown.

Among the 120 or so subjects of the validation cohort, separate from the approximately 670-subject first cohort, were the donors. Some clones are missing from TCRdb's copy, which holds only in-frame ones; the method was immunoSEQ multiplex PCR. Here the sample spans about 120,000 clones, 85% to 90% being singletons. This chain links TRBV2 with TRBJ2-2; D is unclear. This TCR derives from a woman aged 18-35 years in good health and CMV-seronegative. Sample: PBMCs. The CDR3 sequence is CASSVRQANTGELFF. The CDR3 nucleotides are TGTGCCAGCAGTGTTAGGCAGGCGAACACCGGGGAGCTGTTTTTT.